Below, one T cell receptor beta chain is given with its context. Its antigen is undetermined. Being one base from a much bigger clone, this may be a read error. TCRdb ran MiXCR on the 5' RACE reads and lists one entry per CDR3 protein. The top ten hold less than 14% of the sample, which has almost 30,000 distinct CDR3 sequences, roughly 5.1% seen once. This entry belongs to a study of early T cells in non-severe SARS-CoV-2 infection. Study-wide results and caveats: Database matching using VDJdb favored anti-spike CD8 responses, with private and CD4 specificities left missing.

Germline V lookup: CDR1 MNHEY, CDR2 SMNVEV (reference sequence). This CDR3 has 14 residues. The rearrangement links TRBV27 to TRBJ2-1, with D uncertain. This clonotype originated in an adult who was a healthcare worker with PCR-confirmed SARS-CoV-2 infection or an uninfected control (not recorded which). The sample comprised whole blood. The CDR3 region is CTSSLGSMFNEQFF. The CDR3 DNA follows: TGTACCAGCAGTTTAGGGTCCATGTTCAATGAGCAGTTCTTC.